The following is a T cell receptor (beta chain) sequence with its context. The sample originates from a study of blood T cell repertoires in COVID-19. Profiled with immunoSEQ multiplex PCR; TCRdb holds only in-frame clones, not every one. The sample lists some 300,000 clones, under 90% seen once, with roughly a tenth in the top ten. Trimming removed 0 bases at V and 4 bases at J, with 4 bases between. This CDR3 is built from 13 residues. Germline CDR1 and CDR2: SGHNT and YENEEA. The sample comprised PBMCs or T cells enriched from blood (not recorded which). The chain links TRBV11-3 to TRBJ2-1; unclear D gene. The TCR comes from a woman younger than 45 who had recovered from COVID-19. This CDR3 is CASSLDLYNEQFF. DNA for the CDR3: TGTGCCAGCAGCTTAGATCTGTACAATGAGCAGTTCTTC.